This TCR beta chain was retrieved from a study of human T cells and chemical hapten exposure. MiXCR, applied by TCRdb to the RACE reads, yields one record per CDR3 protein. Of under 130,000 distinct CDR3 sequences detected, roughly 11% appear once; the ten largest clones hold approximately 4%. CDR1 LNHDA and CDR2 SQIVND come from the germline V gene (reference sequence). V trimming: 4 bases; J trimming: 3 bases; junction bases outside the gene matches: 4. The CDR3 sequence is 16 residues long. Time point given: patch test 1, 2 weeks after DPC sensitization. The treatment is: therapeutic diphenylcyclopropenone sensitization with weekly scalp DPC. Whole-study findings and limits: Counts of expanded TCRs (at PT1) showed a positive correlation with patch test score.

This clonotype was seen repeatedly, ten times or more. Its target is unknown. Sample: whole blood, taken in connection with sensitization to the hapten diphenylcyclopropenone (DPC). The sequence was collected from a woman aged 40 to 55 with alopecia areata. Some clones in this sample may be carry-over from other donors' samples. V usage is TRBV19 and J usage is TRBJ2-1; 12 bases agree with TRBD2. The CDR3 loop reads CASSRLAGDLYNEQFF. The CDR3 DNA reads as TGTGCCAGTAGTAGACTAGCGGGGGACCTCTACAATGAGCAGTTCTTC.